This T cell receptor (beta chain) was sequenced for a study of kidney transplant recipient with SARS-CoV-2 infection. TCRdb re-derived calls from the reads in MiXCR, one entry per CDR3 protein. The table includes under 300,000 distinct CDR3 sequences, under 30% detected once. Germline V gene data show CDR1 as SGHRS and CDR2 as YFSETQ. Trimming took 2 bases from V and 0 from J, leaving 6 bases between them. The CDR3 contains 14 residues. This clonotype was observed at least ten times. This sequence originates from a young adult male patient who had COVID-19 and was a kidney transplant recipient. Some T cells could come from the graft donor. The gene calls are TRBV5-1 and TRBJ2-1; unclear D gene. Material: a blood sample, obtained at baseline and on roughly day 110 from a kidney transplant recipient. DNA of the CDR3: TGCGCCAGCAGCTTCGTGGGCTCCTACAATGAGCAGTTCTTC. Its translation: CASSFVGSYNEQFF.